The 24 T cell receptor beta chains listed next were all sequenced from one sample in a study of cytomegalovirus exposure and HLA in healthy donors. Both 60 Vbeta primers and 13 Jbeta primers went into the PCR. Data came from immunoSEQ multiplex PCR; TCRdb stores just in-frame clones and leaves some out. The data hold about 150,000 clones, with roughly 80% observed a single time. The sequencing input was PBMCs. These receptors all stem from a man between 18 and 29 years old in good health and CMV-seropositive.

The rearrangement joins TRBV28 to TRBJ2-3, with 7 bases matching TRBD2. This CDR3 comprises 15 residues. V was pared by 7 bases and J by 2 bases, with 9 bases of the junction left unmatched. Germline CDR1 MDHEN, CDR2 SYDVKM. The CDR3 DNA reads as TGTGCCAGCACCAAACACGGGAGGCCCACAGATACGCAGTATTTT. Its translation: CASTKHGRPTDTQYF.

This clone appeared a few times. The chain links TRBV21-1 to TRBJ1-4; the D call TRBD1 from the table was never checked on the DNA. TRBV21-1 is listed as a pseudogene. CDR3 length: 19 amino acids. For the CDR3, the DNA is TGTGCCAGCAGCCCTAACAGGGGCGCGGATCACCCAGTAGAGGAAAAACTGTTTTTT. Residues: CASSPNRGADHPVEEKLFF.

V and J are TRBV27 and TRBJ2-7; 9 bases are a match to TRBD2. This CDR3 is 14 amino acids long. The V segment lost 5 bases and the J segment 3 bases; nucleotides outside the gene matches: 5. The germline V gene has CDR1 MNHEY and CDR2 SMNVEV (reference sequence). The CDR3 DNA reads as TGTGCCAGCAGTGCGGGACTAGCCATCTACGAGCAGTACTTC. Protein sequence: CASSAGLAIYEQYF.

This CDR3 reads CASSSRGTGTNYEQYF. The CDR3, as DNA: TGTGCCAGCAGCAGCAGAGGGACAGGGACTAACTACGAGCAGTACTTC. This rearrangement joins TRBV5-8 to TRBJ2-7; 9 bases map to TRBD1. There are 16 residues in the CDR3. The V gene end was trimmed by 4 bases and the J gene end by 3 bases; junction bases not matched to a gene: 11. Germline V lookup: CDR1 SGHTS, CDR2 YDEGEE. Full variable domain (remainder filled in from reference TRBV5-8 and TRBJ2-7): EAGVTQSPTHLIKTRGQQATLRCSPISGHTSVYWYQQALGLGLQFLLWYDEGEERNRGNFPPRFSGRQFPNYSSELNVNALELEDSALYLCASSSRGTGTNYEQYFGPGTRLTVT.

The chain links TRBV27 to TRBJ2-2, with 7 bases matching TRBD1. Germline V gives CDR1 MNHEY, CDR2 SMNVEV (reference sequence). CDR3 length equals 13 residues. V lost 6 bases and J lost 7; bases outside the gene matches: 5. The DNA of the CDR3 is TGTGCCAGCAGCCGGACAGGTCGCGGGGAGCTGTTTTTT. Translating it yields CASSRTGRGELFF.

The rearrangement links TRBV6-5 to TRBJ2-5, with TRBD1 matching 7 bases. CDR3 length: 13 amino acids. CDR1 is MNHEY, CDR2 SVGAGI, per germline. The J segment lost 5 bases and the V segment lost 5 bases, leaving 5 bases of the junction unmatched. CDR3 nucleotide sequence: TGTGCCAGCAGTGACCCGGGACAGGAGACCCAGTACTTC. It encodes CASSDPGQETQYF.

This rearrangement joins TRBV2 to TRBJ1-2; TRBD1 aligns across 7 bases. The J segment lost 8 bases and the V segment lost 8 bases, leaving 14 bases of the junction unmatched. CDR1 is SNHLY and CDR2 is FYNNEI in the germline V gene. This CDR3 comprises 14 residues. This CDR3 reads CASPTQTGGGGYTF. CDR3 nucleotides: TGTGCCAGCCCAACACAGACAGGAGGGGGCGGCTACACCTTC.

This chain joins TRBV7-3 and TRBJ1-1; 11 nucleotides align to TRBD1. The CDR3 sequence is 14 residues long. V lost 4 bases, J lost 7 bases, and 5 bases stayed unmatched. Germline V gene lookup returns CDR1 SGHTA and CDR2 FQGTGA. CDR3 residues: CASSWGQGGDEAFF. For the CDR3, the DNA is TGTGCCAGCAGCTGGGGACAGGGGGGGGATGAAGCTTTCTTT.

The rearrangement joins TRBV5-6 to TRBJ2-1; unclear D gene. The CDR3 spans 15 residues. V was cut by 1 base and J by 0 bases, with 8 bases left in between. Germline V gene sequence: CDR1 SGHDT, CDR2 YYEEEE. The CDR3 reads CASSLFTSSYNEQFF. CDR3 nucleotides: TGTGCCAGCAGCTTGTTCACGAGCTCCTACAATGAGCAGTTCTTC. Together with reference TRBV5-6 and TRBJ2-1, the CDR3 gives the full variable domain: DAGVTQSPTHLIKTRGQQVTLRCSPKSGHDTVSWYQQALGQGPQFIFQYYEEEERQRGNFPDRFSGHQFPNYSSELNVNALLLGDSALYLCASSLFTSSYNEQFFGPGTRLTVL.

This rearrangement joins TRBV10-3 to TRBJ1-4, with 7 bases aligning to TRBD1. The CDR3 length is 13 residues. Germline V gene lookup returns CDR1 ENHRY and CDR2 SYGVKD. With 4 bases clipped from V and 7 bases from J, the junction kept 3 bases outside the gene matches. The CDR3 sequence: CAISGQGGEKLFF. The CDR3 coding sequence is TGTGCCATCAGTGGCCAGGGGGGTGAAAAACTGTTTTTT.

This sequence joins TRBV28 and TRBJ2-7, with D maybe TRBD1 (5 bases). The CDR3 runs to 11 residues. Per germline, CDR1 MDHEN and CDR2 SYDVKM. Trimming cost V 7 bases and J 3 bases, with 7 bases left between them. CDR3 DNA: TGTGCCAGCAAGGGGCGCTACGAGCAGTACTTC. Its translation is CASKGRYEQYF.

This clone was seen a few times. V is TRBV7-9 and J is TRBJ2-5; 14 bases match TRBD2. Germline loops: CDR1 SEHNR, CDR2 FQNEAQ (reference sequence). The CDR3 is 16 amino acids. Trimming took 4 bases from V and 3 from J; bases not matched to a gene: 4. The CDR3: CASSSRLAGGEETQYF. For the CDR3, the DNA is TGTGCCAGCAGCTCGCGACTAGCGGGAGGGGAAGAGACCCAGTACTTC.

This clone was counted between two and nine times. The CDR3: CSVVLQGAYEQFF. CDR3 DNA sequence: TGCAGCGTTGTCTTGCAGGGGGCCTATGAGCAGTTCTTC. This chain connects TRBV29-1 to TRBJ2-1, with 8 positions matching TRBD1. Germline V gene data show CDR1 as SQVTM and CDR2 as ANQGSEA. The CDR3 spans 13 residues. Trimming at V came to 4 bases and at J to 8 bases, leaving 7 bases not matched to a gene.

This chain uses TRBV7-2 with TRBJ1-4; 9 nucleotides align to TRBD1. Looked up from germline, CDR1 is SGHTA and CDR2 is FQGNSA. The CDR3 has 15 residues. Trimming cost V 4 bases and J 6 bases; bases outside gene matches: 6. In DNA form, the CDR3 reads TGTGCCAGCAGCTCTGGACAGGGGCAGGATGAAAAACTGTTTTTT. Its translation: CASSSGQGQDEKLFF.

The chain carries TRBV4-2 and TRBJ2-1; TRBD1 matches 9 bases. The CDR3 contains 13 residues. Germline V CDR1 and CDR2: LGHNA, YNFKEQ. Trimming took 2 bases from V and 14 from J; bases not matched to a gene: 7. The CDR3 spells CASSQTIGTGKFF. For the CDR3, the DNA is TGTGCCAGCAGCCAAACGATCGGGACAGGGAAGTTCTTC.

CDR3 sequence (DNA): TGTGCCAGCAGTTTACGGGTCTACTACGAGCAGTACTTC. It translates to CASSLRVYYEQYF. This chain connects TRBV28 to TRBJ2-7; D not resolved. Germline V gene data show CDR1 as MDHEN and CDR2 as SYDVKM. Trimming removed 2 bases from V and 3 bases from J, with 8 bases in between. CDR3 size: 13 residues.

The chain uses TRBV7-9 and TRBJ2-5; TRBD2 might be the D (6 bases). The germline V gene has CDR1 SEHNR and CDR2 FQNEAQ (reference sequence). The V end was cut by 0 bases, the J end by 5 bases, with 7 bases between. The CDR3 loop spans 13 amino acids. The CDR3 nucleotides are TGTGCCAGCAGCTTAGCGGGAGGTGAGACCCAGTACTTC. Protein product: CASSLAGGETQYF.

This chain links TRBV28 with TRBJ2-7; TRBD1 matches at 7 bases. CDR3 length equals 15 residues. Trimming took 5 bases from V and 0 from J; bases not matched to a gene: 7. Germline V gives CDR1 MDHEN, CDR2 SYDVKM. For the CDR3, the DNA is TGTGCCAGCAGTCCGGACAGGCCTAACTCCTACGAGCAGTACTTC. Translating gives CASSPDRPNSYEQYF.

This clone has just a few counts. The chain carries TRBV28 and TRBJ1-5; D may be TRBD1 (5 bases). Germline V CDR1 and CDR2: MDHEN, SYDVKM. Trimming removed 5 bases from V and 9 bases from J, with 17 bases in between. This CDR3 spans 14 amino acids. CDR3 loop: CASSQPQAARPQHF. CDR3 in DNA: TGTGCCAGCAGTCAGCCACAGGCGGCAAGGCCCCAGCATTTT.

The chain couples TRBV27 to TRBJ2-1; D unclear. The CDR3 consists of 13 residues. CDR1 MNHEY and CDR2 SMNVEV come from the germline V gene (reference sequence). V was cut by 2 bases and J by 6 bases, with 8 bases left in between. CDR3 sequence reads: CASSLQQINEQFF. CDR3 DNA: TGTGCCAGCAGTTTACAACAGATCAATGAGCAGTTCTTC.

CDR3 nucleotides: TGTGCCAGCAGCGTAGAGGGCAGGGCCACAGATACGCAGTATTTT. Its protein is CASSVEGRATDTQYF. The chain joins TRBV9 to TRBJ2-3; perhaps TRBD1 as D (5 bases). Germline V gives CDR1 SGDLS, CDR2 YYNGEE. Deletions cut 0 bases from V and 2 bases from J, with 10 bases between. CDR3 length: 15 residues.

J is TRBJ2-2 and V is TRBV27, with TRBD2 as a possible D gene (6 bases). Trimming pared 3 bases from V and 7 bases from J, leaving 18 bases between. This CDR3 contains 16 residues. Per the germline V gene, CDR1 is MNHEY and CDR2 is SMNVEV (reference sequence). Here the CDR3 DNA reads TGTGCCAGCAGTTTCAGGTCCGGGGGTTTTCTCGGGGAGCTGTTTTTT. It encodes CASSFRSGGFLGELFF.

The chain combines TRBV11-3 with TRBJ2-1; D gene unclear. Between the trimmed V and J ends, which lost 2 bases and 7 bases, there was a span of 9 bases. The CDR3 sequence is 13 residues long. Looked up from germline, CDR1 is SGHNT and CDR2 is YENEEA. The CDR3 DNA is TGTGCCAGCAGCTTAACCAGGCCTAATGAGCAGTTCTTC. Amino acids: CASSLTRPNEQFF.

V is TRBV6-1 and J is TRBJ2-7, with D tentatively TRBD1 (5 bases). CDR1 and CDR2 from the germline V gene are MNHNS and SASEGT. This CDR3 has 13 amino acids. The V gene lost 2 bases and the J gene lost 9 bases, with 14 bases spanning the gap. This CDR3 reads CASSERGFRVQYF. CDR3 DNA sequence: TGTGCCAGCAGTGAAAGGGGATTTAGGGTGCAGTACTTC.